This entry lists 16 T cell receptor beta chains sequenced from one sample in a study of control samples from healthy donors and cancer patients. Generated by immunoSEQ multiplex PCR, the TCRdb table keeps only in-frame clones and is missing some. The profile shows about 110,000 clones, 80% to 90% of them singletons. The sequenced material came from blood. The receptors here all came from a woman between 50 and 59 years old in good health.

The chain has TRBV9 and TRBJ1-1; 8 bases agree with TRBD1. V was pared by 0 bases and J by 3 bases, with 7 bases of the junction left unmatched. This CDR3 has 16 residues. Germline CDR1 is SGDLS and CDR2 is YYNGEE. The CDR3 bases are TGTGCCAGCAGCGTAGATGCAGGGGGCGCGGACACTGAAGCTTTCTTT. This codes for CASSVDAGGADTEAFF.

This chain connects TRBV21-1 to TRBJ1-5; TRBD1, the table's D call, lacks a check against the DNA. TRBV21-1 is described as a pseudogene. The CDR3 runs 19 residues. CDR3 nucleotides: TGTGCCAGCAGCAAATGGACAGGGGCAGGTCGGAAAAGCAATCAGCCCCAGCATTTT. It translates to CASSKWTGAGRKSNQPQHF.

This clone was detected a few times. The genes are TRBV4-3 and TRBJ1-4; the D is unclear. CDR1 is LGHNA and CDR2 is YSLEER in the germline V gene. This CDR3 region has 14 residues. Trimming stripped 6 bases from V and 8 bases from J, with 16 bases between. The CDR3 is CASSSFRAGEKLFF. As DNA, the CDR3 is TGCGCCAGCAGTTCTTTTAGGGCTGGGGAAAAACTGTTTTTT.

The chain is built from TRBV2 and TRBJ2-1; 8 bases are a match to TRBD2. Germline V gene data show CDR1 as SNHLY and CDR2 as FYNNEI. This CDR3 contains 14 residues. V gave up 4 bases and J gave up 6 bases; unmatched junction bases: 5. CDR3 nucleotide sequence: TGTGCCAGCAGTGCTAGCGGGTTGCCCAATGAGCAGTTCTTC. As protein: CASSASGLPNEQFF.

This clone was found once. The junction departs from the called germline gene at one end, perhaps through a read error. The V gene is TRBV9, the J gene TRBJ2-1; D perhaps matches TRBD1 (8 bases). Per the germline V gene, CDR1 is SGDLS and CDR2 is YYNGEE. The CDR3 contains 15 residues. CDR3 nucleotide sequence: TGTGCCCGCAGCGGCCCGGGGGGAGGGGACAGGGAGCAGTTCTTC. Amino acid sequence: CARSGPGGGDREQFF.

The chain joins TRBV11-3 to TRBJ1-2; the D is unclear. V lost 7 bases, J lost 3 bases, and 18 bases lay in between. Per germline, CDR1 SGHNT and CDR2 YENEEA. The CDR3 totals 15 residues. DNA for the CDR3: TGTGCCAGCACAAAGAGCATCGAGTGGGACTATGGCTACACCTTC. It encodes CASTKSIEWDYGYTF. Complete variable domain (other parts from reference TRBV11-3 and TRBJ1-2): EAGVVQSPRYKIIEKKQPVAFWCNPISGHNTLYWYLQNLGQGPELLIRYENEEAVDDSQLPKDRFSAERLKGVDSTLKIQPAELGDSAVYLCASTKSIEWDYGYTFGSGTRLTVV.

This rearrangement joins TRBV10-3 to TRBJ2-1; the match to TRBD1 covers 7 bases. Germline V gene lookup returns CDR1 ENHRY and CDR2 SYGVKD. This CDR3 has 14 residues. V gave up 6 bases and J gave up 0 bases; unmatched junction bases: 2. CDR3 DNA sequence: TGTGCCATCAGCGGACAGGTCTCCTACAATGAGCAGTTCTTC. Residues: CAISGQVSYNEQFF.

The chain employs TRBV4-3 and TRBJ1-5, with D uncertain. Germline lookup yields CDR1 LGHNA and CDR2 YSLEER. The CDR3 length is 16 residues. V was trimmed by 0 bases and J by 3 bases, leaving 12 bases between them. The CDR3 loop reads CASSQDYGLANQPQHF. The CDR3 DNA is TGCGCCAGCAGCCAAGATTATGGGCTAGCCAATCAGCCCCAGCATTTT.

This rearrangement joins TRBV7-2 to TRBJ2-3; TRBD1 agrees at 10 bases. With V trimmed by 5 bases and J by 2 bases, 7 bases remained unmatched. This CDR3 is built from 16 residues. Germline CDR1 and CDR2: SGHTA and FQGNSA. In nucleotides, the CDR3 is TGTGCCAGCAGCGAATCGGGACAGGGGTTCACAGATACGCAGTATTTT. Translating it yields CASSESGQGFTDTQYF.

The rearrangement joins TRBV19 to TRBJ1-1; tentative D call: TRBD1 (6 bases). V dropped 1 base and J dropped 4 bases, with 13 bases sitting between them. This CDR3 region has 15 residues. In germline, CDR1 is LNHDA, CDR2 SQIVND (reference sequence). The CDR3 DNA sequence: TGTGCCAGTAGTATAGTCCCAGGGGAAGGCACTGAAGCTTTCTTT. It codes for CASSIVPGEGTEAFF. The entire variable domain, with the rest obtained from reference TRBV19 and TRBJ1-1, is as follows: DGGITQSPKYLFRKEGQNVTLSCEQNLNHDAMYWYRQDPGQGLRLIYYSQIVNDFQKGDIAEGYSVSREKKESFPLTVTSAQKNPTAFYLCASSIVPGEGTEAFFGQGTRLTVV.

This rearrangement joins TRBV11-2 to TRBJ2-7, with no clear D. CDR3 length: 15 amino acids. The V gene's germline CDR1 is SGHAT and CDR2 FQNNGV. Trimming pared 5 bases from V and 2 bases from J, leaving 16 bases between. CDR3 region: CASSQLIGFAYEQYF. CDR3 sequence (DNA): TGTGCCAGCAGCCAGCTTATAGGGTTTGCCTACGAGCAGTACTTC.

The CDR3 region is CASSSRRGTMNTEAFF. The CDR3 DNA sequence: TGTGCCAGCAGCTCGAGGCGGGGAACCATGAACACTGAAGCTTTCTTT. The chain joins TRBV7-9 to TRBJ1-1; D gene unclear. Germline V gene sequence: CDR1 SEHNR, CDR2 FQNEAQ (reference sequence). CDR3 size: 16 residues. The V end lost 4 bases, the J end lost 0 bases, and 15 bases lay between the germline ends.

The CDR3 nucleotides read TGTGCCAGCTCACCCGGACTAGCGGGGGGCACTAATGAGCAGTTCTTC. It is translated as CASSPGLAGGTNEQFF. The chain recombines TRBV18 with TRBJ2-1; 14 nucleotides line up with TRBD2. This CDR3 region has 16 residues. The trim removed 3 bases at V and 7 bases at J, leaving 5 bases unmatched. Germline V lookup: CDR1 KGHSH, CDR2 LQKENI.

Here the CDR3 DNA reads TGTGCCAGCAGTGATGCGCGGGGGGAAGGTCAGCCCCAGCATTTT. It specifies CASSDARGEGQPQHF. The chain combines TRBV6-1 with TRBJ1-5, with D maybe TRBD1 (5 bases). The CDR3 length is 15 residues. Germline loops: CDR1 MNHNS, CDR2 SASEGT. Trimming stripped 3 bases from V and 6 bases from J, with 15 bases between.

The rearrangement links TRBV27 to TRBJ2-7, with no clear D. The CDR3 consists of 13 residues. Looked up from germline, CDR1 is MNHEY and CDR2 is SMNVEV (reference sequence). V gave up 4 bases and J gave up 6 bases, with 13 bases separating them. The DNA for the CDR3 is TGTGCCAGCAGTTCTTACCGAGATACCGAGCAGTACTTC. Encoded protein: CASSSYRDTEQYF.

The V gene is TRBV2, the J gene TRBJ2-2, with a weak D call TRBD2 (6 bases). The CDR3 totals 15 residues. Germline V gives CDR1 SNHLY, CDR2 FYNNEI. V was cut by 10 bases and J by 2 bases, with 17 bases left in between. CDR3 coding DNA: TGTGCCACCGTTGGGGCTAGCGAAAACACCGGGGAGCTGTTTTTT. Translation gives CATVGASENTGELFF.